This TCR beta chain was identified during a study of T cell responses to AZD1222 COVID-19 vaccine (dated by TCRdb to the early 2020s). Describing the broader study: AZD1222 recipients whose second dose came at about 4 weeks and those whose second dose came at about 12 weeks were combined into one group, since spike-specific TCR depth and breadth did not differ between the two schedules. Trial participants were enrolled by age into subgroups of 18-55, 56-69 and 70-plus years, and roughly 150, 30 and 60 TCR-sequenced participants, respectively, were included in these subgroups. A total of more than 230 trial participants underwent TCR sequencing, of whom 200 to 220 had received two doses of AZD1222 and about 26 had received two doses of the MenACWY control vaccine. Overall study outcomes, separate from this receptor: A significant rise in spike-specific TCR breadth and depth was observed after two AZD1222 doses relative to day 0 and relative to MenACWY recipients. Participants were mostly white British and included more females than males, and it was suggested by the authors that clonal diversity may have been underestimated. Conclusions about previously exposed vaccinees are limited, since just five to seven AZD1222 recipients were seropositive for SARS-CoV-2 at baseline. Because no day 14 peak-response samples were available, the repertoires could be characterized only after the peak T cell response. The 56-69-year group was small, and its depth increase did not reach significance, likely because of low power. Reportedly, almost half of the unique spike-specific TCRs recognized epitopes lying outside the regions that are mutated in the B.1.351 and B.1.1.7 variants. Vaccine-associated CD4 TCRs spanned the whole spike protein, with dominant responses in regions 160-218 and 743-854.

In regard to this clone: What this receptor recognizes is not known. Base-call qualities are not available, and no considerably larger clone is one nucleotide away.

The V and J ends are trimmed by 4 bases and 2 bases, leaving 8 bases between them. The CDR3 has 13 amino acids, counting the end cysteine and phenylalanine. The entry retains the CDR3 DNA only, 39 bases that are in frame from base 1. CDR1 and CDR2 are read off the germline V gene as SGHTA and FQGTGA. The time point label corresponds to: baseline before first vaccination. The vaccinee samples were drawn from two UK trials, COV001 and COV002, one of which was a single-blind randomized controlled phase 2/3 trial testing AZD1222 (ChAdOx1 nCoV-19) in healthy adults. Trial participant PBMC samples were collected at day 0 and day 28 after the second dose for TCRbeta chain sequencing. The CDR3 regions of human TCRbeta chains were subjected to immunosequencing. Processing in the source paper ran as follows. TCRs in the repertoires were compared against a reference library of SARS-CoV-2-specific TCRs that had been generated with the MIRA antigen-specificity platform. Breadth meant the fraction of unique TCRs that were SARS-CoV-2-associated, whereas depth meant the fraction of total T cells that were SARS-CoV-2-associated. Using the MIRA data, every spike-specific TCR was mapped to the spike region that the TCR reacted to and assigned to either a CD4 or a CD8 class. Log10-transformed breadth and depth values were compared by one-way ANOVA with Sidak's multiple comparisons tests. TCRdb holds this immuneACCESS table with in-frame rearrangements only. Some clones are missing; in checked studies, unresolved V genes explain under half, and the rest has no known cause. The V and J calls and clone size were taken over from that table, and D and trimming were inferred from the DNA. The sample table records about 110,000 clones; 87% of these occur just once. 3.2% of the sample goes to the ten largest clones.

The chain was built from TRBV7-3 and TRBJ1-1; the D gene is perhaps TRBD1, on 5 matching bases. Sequenced here: peripheral blood, sampled on day 0 of AZD1222 vaccination. The source is an adult in good health. CDR3 region: CASSSRDNTEAFF. The nucleotide sequence reads as follows: TGTGCCAGCAGCTCCCGGGACAACACTGAAGCTTTCTTT.